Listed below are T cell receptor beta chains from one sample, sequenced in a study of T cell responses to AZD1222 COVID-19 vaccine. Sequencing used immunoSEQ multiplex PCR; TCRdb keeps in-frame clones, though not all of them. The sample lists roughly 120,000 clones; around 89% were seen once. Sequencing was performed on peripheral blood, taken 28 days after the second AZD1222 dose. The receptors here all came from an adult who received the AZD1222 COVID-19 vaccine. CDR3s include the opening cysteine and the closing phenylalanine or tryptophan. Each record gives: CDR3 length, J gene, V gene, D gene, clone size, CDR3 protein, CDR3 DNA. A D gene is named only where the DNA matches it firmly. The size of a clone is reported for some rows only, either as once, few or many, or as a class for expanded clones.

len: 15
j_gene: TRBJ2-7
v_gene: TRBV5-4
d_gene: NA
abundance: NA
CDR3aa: CASSLAGRVTYEQYF
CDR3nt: TGTGCCAGCAGCTTGGCTGGGCGGGTTACCTACGAGCAGTACTTC

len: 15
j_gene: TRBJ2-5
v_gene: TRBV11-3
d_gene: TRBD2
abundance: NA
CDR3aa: CASSISWGGQETQYF
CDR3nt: TGTGCCAGCAGCATTAGCTGGGGGGGCCAAGAGACCCAGTACTTC

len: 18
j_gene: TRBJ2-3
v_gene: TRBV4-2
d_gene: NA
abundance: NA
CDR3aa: CASSRTGLGSPYTDTQYF
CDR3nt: TGTGCCAGCAGCCGCACGGGGTTGGGGTCCCCCTACACAGATACGCAGTATTTT

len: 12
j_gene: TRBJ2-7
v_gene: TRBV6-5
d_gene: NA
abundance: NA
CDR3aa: CASSYRRGEQYF
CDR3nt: TGTGCCAGCAGTTACCGTCGCGGGGAGCAGTACTTC

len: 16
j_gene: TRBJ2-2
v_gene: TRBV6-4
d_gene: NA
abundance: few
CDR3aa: CASSDSQGRDTGELFF
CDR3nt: TGTGCCAGCAGTGACTCTCAGGGGCGCGACACCGGGGAGCTGTTTTTT

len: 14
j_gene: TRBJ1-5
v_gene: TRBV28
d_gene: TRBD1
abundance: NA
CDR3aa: CASSSGQGNQPQHF
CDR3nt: TGTGCCAGCAGTTCCGGACAGGGCAATCAGCCCCAGCATTTT

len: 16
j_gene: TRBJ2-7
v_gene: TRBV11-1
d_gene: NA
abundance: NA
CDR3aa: CASSFRAGVSSYEQYF
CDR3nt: TGTGCCAGCAGCTTTCGGGCAGGGGTCTCCTCCTACGAGCAGTACTTC

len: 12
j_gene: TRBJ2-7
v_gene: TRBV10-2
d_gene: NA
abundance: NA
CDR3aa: CATGRGHYEQYF
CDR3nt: TGCGCCACCGGGAGGGGGCACTACGAGCAGTACTTC

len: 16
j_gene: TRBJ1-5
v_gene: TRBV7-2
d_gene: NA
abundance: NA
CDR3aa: CASSRGRAGSNQPQHF
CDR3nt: TGTGCCAGCAGCAGGGGGAGGGCCGGGAGCAATCAGCCCCAGCATTTT

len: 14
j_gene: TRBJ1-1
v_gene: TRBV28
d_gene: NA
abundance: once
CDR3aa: CASSFLTQNTEAFF
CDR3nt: TGTGCCAGCAGTTTTTTGACACAGAACACTGAAGCTTTCTTT

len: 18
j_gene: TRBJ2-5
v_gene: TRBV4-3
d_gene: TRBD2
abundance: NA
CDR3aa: CASSQDMEGLAPWETQYF
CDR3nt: TGCGCCAGCAGCCAAGATATGGAGGGACTAGCCCCGTGGGAGACCCAGTACTTC

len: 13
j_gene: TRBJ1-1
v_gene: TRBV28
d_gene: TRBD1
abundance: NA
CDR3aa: CARKRQGDTEAFF
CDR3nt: TGTGCCAGAAAACGACAGGGAGACACTGAAGCTTTCTTT

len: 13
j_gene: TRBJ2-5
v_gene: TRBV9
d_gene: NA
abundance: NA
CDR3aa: CASSADSRETQYF
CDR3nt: TGTGCCAGCAGCGCCGACAGCCGGGAGACCCAGTACTTC

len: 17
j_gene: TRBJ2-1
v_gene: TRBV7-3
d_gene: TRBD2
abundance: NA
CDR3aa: CASSLSAGGNSPHEQFF
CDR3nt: TGTGCCAGCAGCTTATCAGCGGGGGGCAACTCACCCCATGAGCAGTTCTTC

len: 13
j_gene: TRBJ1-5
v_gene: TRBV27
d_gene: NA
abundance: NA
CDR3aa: CASSVNPNQPQHF
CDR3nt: TGTGCCAGCAGTGTGAATCCCAATCAGCCCCAGCATTTT

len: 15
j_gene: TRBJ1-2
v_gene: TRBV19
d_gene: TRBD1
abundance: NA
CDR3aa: CASSKPPGQGNGYTF
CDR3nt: TGTGCCAGTAGTAAGCCTCCGGGACAGGGGAATGGCTACACCTTC

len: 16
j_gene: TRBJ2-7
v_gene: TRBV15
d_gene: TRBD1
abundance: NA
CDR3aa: CATSRDRGDRGHEQYF
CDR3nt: TGTGCCACCAGCAGAGATCGGGGTGACAGGGGGCACGAGCAGTACTTC

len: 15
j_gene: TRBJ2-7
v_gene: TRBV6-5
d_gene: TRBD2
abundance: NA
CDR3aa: CASSYSPGGVWEQYF
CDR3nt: TGTGCCAGCAGTTACTCGCCGGGGGGAGTCTGGGAGCAGTACTTC

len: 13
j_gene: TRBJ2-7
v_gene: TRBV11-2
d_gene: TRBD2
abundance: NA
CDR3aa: CASRPAGGDEQYF
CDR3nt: TGTGCCAGCAGGCCCGCGGGGGGCGACGAGCAGTACTTC

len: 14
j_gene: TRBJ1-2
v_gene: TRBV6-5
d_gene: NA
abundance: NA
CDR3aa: CASRSREGGYGYTF
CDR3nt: TGTGCCAGCAGAAGCCGAGAAGGGGGCTATGGCTACACCTTC

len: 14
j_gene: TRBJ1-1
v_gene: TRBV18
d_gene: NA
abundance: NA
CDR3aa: CASSLQRMNTEAFF
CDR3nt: TGTGCCAGCTCACTACAGAGAATGAACACTGAAGCTTTCTTT

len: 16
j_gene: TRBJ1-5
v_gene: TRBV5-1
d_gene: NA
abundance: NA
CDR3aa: CASSWGRGGSNQPQHF
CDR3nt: TGCGCCAGCAGCTGGGGCAGGGGAGGTAGCAATCAGCCCCAGCATTTT

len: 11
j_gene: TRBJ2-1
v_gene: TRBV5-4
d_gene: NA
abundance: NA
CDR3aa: CASSASSEQFF
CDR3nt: TGTGCCAGCAGCGCCTCTAGCGAGCAGTTCTTC

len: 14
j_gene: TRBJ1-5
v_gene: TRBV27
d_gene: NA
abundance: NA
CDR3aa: CASSFRDFGQPQHF
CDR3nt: TGTGCCAGCAGTTTCCGGGACTTTGGTCAGCCCCAGCATTTT

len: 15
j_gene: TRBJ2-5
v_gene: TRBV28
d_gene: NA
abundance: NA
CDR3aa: CASSLTPHREETQYF
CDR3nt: TGTGCCAGCAGTTTAACCCCTCACAGGGAAGAGACCCAGTACTTC

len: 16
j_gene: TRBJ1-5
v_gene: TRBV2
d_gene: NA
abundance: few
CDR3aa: CASSENGQGGNQPQHF
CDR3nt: TGTGCCAGCAGTGAAAACGGGCAGGGAGGCAATCAGCCCCAGCATTTT

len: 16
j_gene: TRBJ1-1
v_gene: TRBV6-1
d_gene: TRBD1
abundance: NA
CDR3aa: CASSDRNRGQNTEAFF
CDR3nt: TGTGCCAGCAGTGACAGAAACAGGGGACAGAACACTGAAGCTTTCTTT

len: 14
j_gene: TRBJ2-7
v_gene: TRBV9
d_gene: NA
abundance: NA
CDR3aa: CASSAGLTTYEQYF
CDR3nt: TGTGCCAGCAGCGCGGGACTTACAACCTACGAGCAGTACTTC

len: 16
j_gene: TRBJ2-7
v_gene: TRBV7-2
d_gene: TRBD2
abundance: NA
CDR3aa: CASSSGGTSGRAGQYF
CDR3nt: TGTGCCAGCAGCTCCGGCGGGACTAGCGGGAGGGCAGGGCAGTACTTC

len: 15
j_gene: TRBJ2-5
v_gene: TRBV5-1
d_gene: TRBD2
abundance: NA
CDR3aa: CASSLPSGVQETQYF
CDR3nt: TGCGCCAGCAGCTTACCTAGCGGCGTCCAAGAGACCCAGTACTTC

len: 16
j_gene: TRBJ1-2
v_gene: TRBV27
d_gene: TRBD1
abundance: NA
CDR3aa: CASSQGQGSLPRRYTF
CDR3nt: TGTGCCAGCAGTCAGGGACAGGGCTCACTGCCTAGGCGCTACACCTTC

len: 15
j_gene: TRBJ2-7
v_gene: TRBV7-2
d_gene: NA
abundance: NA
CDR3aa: CASSSQGRSSYEQYF
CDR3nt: TGTGCCAGCAGTTCACAGGGACGGAGCTCCTACGAGCAGTACTTC

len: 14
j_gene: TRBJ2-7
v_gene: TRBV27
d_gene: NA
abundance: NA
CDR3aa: CASSLRTPRYEQYF
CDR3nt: TGTGCCAGCAGTTTACGAACCCCACGGTACGAGCAGTACTTC

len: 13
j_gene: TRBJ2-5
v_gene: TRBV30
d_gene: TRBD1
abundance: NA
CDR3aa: CAWKGRGRETQYF
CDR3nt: TGTGCCTGGAAAGGCAGGGGGCGAGAGACCCAGTACTTC

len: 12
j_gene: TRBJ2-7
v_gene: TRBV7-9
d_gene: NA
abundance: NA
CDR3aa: CASTATGVEQYF
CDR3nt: TGTGCCAGCACGGCAACCGGGGTTGAGCAGTACTTC

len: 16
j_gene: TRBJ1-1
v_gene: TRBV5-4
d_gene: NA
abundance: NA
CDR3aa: CASSLWTGHPNTEAFF
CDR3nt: TGTGCCAGCAGCCTGTGGACGGGACACCCGAACACTGAAGCTTTCTTT

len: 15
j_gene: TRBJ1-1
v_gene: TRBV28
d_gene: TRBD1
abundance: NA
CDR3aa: CASSLRTGMNTEAFF
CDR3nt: TGTGCCAGCAGTTTACGGACAGGGATGAACACTGAAGCTTTCTTT

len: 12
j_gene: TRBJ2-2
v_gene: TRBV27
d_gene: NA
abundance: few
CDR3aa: CASSAHPGELFF
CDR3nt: TGTGCCAGCAGCGCGCACCCCGGGGAGCTGTTTTTT

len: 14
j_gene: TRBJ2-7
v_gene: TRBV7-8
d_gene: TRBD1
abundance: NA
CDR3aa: CASSFTGQSYEQYF
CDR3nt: TGTGCCAGCAGCTTTACGGGACAGTCCTACGAGCAGTACTTC

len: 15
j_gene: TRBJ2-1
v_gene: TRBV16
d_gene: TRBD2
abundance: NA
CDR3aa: CASSQATSGSSPQFF
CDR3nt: TGTGCCAGCAGCCAAGCGACTAGCGGAAGCTCCCCCCAGTTCTTC

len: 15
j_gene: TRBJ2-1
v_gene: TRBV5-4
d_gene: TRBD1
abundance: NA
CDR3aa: CASSSPGQGRDEQFF
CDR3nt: TGTGCCAGCAGCTCCCCGGGACAGGGGAGGGATGAGCAGTTCTTC

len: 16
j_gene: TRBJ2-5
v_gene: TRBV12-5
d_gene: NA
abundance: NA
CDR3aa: CASGLVGGMVWETQYF
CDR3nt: TGTGCTAGTGGTTTGGTCGGCGGGATGGTCTGGGAGACCCAGTACTTC

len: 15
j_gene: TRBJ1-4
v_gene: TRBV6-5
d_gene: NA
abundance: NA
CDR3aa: CASSGGRVRSEKLFF
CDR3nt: TGTGCCAGCTCCGGTGGCAGGGTGCGAAGTGAAAAACTGTTTTTT